Listed below are T cell receptor beta chains from one sample, sequenced in a study of cytomegalovirus exposure and HLA in healthy donors. Produced via immunoSEQ multiplex PCR; TCRdb's table is partial and in-frame only. The top ten hold 7% to 9% of the sample, which has some 160,000 clones, 80% to 85% seen once. The source material was PBMCs. Receptors were obtained from a male donor in good health and CMV-seropositive. The CDR3 runs from the conserved cysteine through the conserved F or W. Fields, in order: CDR3 protein, CDR3 DNA, D gene, clone size, V gene, J gene. A D gene is named only where the DNA matches it firmly. The size of a clone is reported for some rows only, either as once, few or many, or as a class for expanded clones.

cdr3_aa: CASSQDLWKGNQETQYF
cdr3_nt: TGCGCCAGCAGCCAAGATCTTTGGAAGGGGAACCAAGAGACCCAGTACTTC
d_call: .
clone_size: many
v_call: TRBV5-5
j_call: TRBJ2-5

cdr3_aa: CASSQVGLARDIQYF
cdr3_nt: TGCGCCAGCAGCCAAGTGGGACTAGCGAGGGACATTCAGTACTTC
d_call: TRBD2
clone_size: few
v_call: TRBV4-1
j_call: TRBJ2-4

cdr3_aa: CAWAPGFGGYTF
cdr3_nt: TGTGCCTGGGCCCCAGGGTTCGGTGGCTACACCTTC
d_call: .
clone_size: once
v_call: TRBV30
j_call: TRBJ1-2

cdr3_aa: CASSPPSRVSGLYF
cdr3_nt: TGTGCCAGCTCACCACCGTCACGAGTGTCAGGTCTGTACTTC
d_call: .
clone_size: .
v_call: TRBV18
j_call: TRBJ2-7

cdr3_aa: CASSPNSRQILYEQYF
cdr3_nt: TGTGCCAGCTCACCAAATTCCAGACAAATTCTCTACGAGCAGTACTTC
d_call: .
clone_size: .
v_call: TRBV18
j_call: TRBJ2-7

cdr3_aa: CASSQSTSGRAGETQYF
cdr3_nt: TGCGCCAGCAGCCAATCGACTAGCGGGAGGGCCGGAGAGACCCAGTACTTC
d_call: TRBD2
clone_size: .
v_call: TRBV4-3
j_call: TRBJ2-5

cdr3_aa: CASSTLTLDRVAGELFF
cdr3_nt: TGTGCCAGCAGTACTCTCACCTTGGACAGGGTGGCCGGGGAGCTGTTTTTT
d_call: TRBD1
clone_size: .
v_call: TRBV28
j_call: TRBJ2-2

cdr3_aa: CASSLTWGQANEQYF
cdr3_nt: TGTGCCAGCAGCTTAACGTGGGGACAGGCAAACGAGCAGTACTTC
d_call: TRBD1
clone_size: .
v_call: TRBV7-2
j_call: TRBJ2-7

cdr3_aa: CASSSRQTGGNQPQHF
cdr3_nt: TGTGCCAGCAGTTCCCGGCAGACAGGAGGCAATCAGCCCCAGCATTTT
d_call: .
clone_size: once
v_call: TRBV6-5
j_call: TRBJ1-5

cdr3_aa: CASSVSGTSSYNEQFF
cdr3_nt: TGTGCCAGCAGTGTCTCCGGAACTAGCTCCTACAATGAGCAGTTCTTC
d_call: .
clone_size: .
v_call: TRBV6-4
j_call: TRBJ2-1

cdr3_aa: CASRDRVGREGRTGELFF
cdr3_nt: TGTGCCAGTAGAGACAGGGTCGGGCGGGAGGGCCGGACCGGGGAGCTGTTTTTT
d_call: TRBD2
clone_size: .
v_call: TRBV19
j_call: TRBJ2-2

cdr3_aa: CASSLAPQGLGTEAFF
cdr3_nt: TGTGCCAGCAGCTTAGCCCCCCAGGGCCTGGGGACTGAAGCTTTCTTT
d_call: .
clone_size: .
v_call: TRBV7-2
j_call: TRBJ1-1

cdr3_aa: CAWREDQQTNHHYAEKLFF
cdr3_nt: TGTGCCTGGAGGGAGGACCAACAGACTAACCACCACTACGCTGAAAAACTGTTTTTT
d_call: .
clone_size: .
v_call: TRBV30
j_call: TRBJ1-4

cdr3_aa: CASALSGRTGELFF
cdr3_nt: TGTGCCAGTGCCCTCAGCGGGCGCACCGGGGAGCTGTTTTTT
d_call: .
clone_size: .
v_call: TRBV19
j_call: TRBJ2-2

cdr3_aa: CASSERQGGTGELFF
cdr3_nt: TGCGCCAGCAGTGAACGGCAGGGAGGCACCGGGGAGCTGTTTTTT
d_call: .
clone_size: .
v_call: TRBV10-1
j_call: TRBJ2-2

cdr3_aa: CASSGVNREGGYTF
cdr3_nt: TGTGCCAGCAGCGGGGTTAACAGGGAGGGTGGCTACACCTTC
d_call: .
clone_size: .
v_call: TRBV9
j_call: TRBJ1-2

cdr3_aa: CASSLVGATGRFSQPQHF
cdr3_nt: TGTGCCAGCAGCTTAGTCGGGGCGACAGGGAGGTTCAGTCAGCCCCAGCATTTT
d_call: TRBD1
clone_size: .
v_call: TRBV7-6
j_call: TRBJ1-5

cdr3_aa: CASSPQGIDSPLHF
cdr3_nt: TGTGCCAGCTCACCACAGGGGATAGATTCACCCCTCCACTTT
d_call: .
clone_size: .
v_call: TRBV18
j_call: TRBJ1-6

cdr3_aa: CASGALQGGSTGELFF
cdr3_nt: TGTGCCAGCGGAGCCCTTCAGGGGGGCAGCACCGGGGAGCTGTTTTTT
d_call: .
clone_size: .
v_call: TRBV28
j_call: TRBJ2-2

cdr3_aa: CASSTGQGAKGTDTQYF
cdr3_nt: TGCGCCAGCAGCACCGGACAGGGGGCGAAGGGCACAGATACGCAGTATTTT
d_call: TRBD1
clone_size: .
v_call: TRBV10-1
j_call: TRBJ2-3

cdr3_aa: CASSLTPGGPQHF
cdr3_nt: TGTGCCAGCAGTTTAACCCCCGGGGGGCCCCAGCATTTT
d_call: .
clone_size: .
v_call: TRBV27
j_call: TRBJ1-5

cdr3_aa: CAWSSRGDQPQHF
cdr3_nt: TGTGCCTGGAGTAGCAGGGGAGATCAGCCCCAGCATTTT
d_call: .
clone_size: .
v_call: TRBV30
j_call: TRBJ1-5

cdr3_aa: CAWDRQGNQAFF
cdr3_nt: TGTGCCTGGGACCGACAGGGCAATCAAGCTTTCTTT
d_call: TRBD1
clone_size: few
v_call: TRBV30
j_call: TRBJ1-1